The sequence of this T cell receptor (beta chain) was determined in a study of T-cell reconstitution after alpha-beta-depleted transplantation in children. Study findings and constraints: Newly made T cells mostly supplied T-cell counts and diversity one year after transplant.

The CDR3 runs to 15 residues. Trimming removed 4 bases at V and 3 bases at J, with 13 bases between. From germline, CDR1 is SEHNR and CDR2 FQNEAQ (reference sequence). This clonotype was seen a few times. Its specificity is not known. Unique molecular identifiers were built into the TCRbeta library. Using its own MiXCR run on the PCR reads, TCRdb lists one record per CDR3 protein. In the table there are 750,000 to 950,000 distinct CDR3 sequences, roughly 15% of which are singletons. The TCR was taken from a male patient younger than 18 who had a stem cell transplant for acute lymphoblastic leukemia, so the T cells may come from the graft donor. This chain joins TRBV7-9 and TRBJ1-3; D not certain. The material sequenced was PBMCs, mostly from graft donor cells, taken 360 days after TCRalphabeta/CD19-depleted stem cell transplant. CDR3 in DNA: TGTGCCAGCAGCTCAAAGGATGGTGATGGAAACACCATATATTTT. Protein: CASSSKDGDGNTIYF.